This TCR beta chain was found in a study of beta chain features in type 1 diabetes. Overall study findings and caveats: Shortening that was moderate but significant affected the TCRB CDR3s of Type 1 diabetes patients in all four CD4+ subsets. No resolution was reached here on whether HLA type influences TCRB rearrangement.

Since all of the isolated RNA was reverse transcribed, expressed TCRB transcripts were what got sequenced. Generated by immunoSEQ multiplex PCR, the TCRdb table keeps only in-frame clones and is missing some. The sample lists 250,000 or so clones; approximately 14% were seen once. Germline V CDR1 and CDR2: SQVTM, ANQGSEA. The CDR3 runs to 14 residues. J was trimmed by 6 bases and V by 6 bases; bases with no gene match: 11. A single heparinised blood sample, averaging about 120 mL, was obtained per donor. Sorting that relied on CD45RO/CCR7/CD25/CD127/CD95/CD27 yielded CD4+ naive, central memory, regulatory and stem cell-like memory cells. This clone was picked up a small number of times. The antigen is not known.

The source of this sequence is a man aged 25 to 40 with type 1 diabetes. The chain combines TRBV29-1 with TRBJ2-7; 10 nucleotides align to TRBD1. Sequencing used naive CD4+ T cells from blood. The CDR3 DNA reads TGCAGCGTATATGGGGGGACAGGGGATTCCGAGCAGTACTTC. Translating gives CSVYGGTGDSEQYF.